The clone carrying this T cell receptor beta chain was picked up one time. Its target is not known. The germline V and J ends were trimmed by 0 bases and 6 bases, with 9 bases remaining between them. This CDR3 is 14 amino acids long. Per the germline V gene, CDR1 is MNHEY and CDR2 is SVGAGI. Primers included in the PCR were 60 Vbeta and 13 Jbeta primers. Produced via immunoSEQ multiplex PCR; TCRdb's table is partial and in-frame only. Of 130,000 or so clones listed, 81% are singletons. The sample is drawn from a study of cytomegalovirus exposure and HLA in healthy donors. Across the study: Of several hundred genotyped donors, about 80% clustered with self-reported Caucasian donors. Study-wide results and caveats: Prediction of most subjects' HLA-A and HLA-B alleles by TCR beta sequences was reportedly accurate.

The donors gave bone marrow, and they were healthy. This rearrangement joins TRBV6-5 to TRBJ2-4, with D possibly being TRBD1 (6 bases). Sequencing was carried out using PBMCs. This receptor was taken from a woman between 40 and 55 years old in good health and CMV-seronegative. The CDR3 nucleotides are TGTGCCAGCAGTTACTCGGACAGCCTAAACATTCAGTACTTC. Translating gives CASSYSDSLNIQYF.